This passage covers 8 T cell receptor beta chains from one sample sequenced in a study of T-cell memory formation after mild COVID-19. TCRdb independently ran MiXCR on the 5' RACE reads; one entry per CDR3 protein. This sample carries 450,000 or so distinct CDR3 sequences, around 25% of them seen once, and the ten largest clones take around 12%. The sample was PBMCs or a T cell subset sorted from them (not recorded which). The receptor set was obtained from an adult woman who had mild COVID-19 (a few samples of this study predate the infection). Cell type and time point are not known.

This clonotype has more than one count but fewer than ten. The genes are TRBV7-7 and TRBJ2-1; D not resolved. V lost 2 bases and J lost 8, with 10 bases in between. Germline CDR1 and CDR2: SSHAT and FNYEAQ (reference sequence). The CDR3 loop spans 13 amino acids. The CDR3 protein is CASSLSLRHEQFF. DNA of the CDR3: TGTGCCAGCAGCTTAAGTTTACGCCATGAGCAGTTCTTC.

This clonotype has only a few counts. The chain couples TRBV19 to TRBJ2-3, with TRBD1 as a possible D gene (6 bases). CDR3 length: 12 residues. The V gene lost 5 bases and the J gene lost 14 bases, with 17 bases spanning the gap. Germline V gives CDR1 LNHDA, CDR2 SQIVND (reference sequence). CDR3 nucleotides: TGTGCCAGTAGTCACCTACAGGGTGTACTGTATTTT. Encoded protein: CASSHLQGVLYF.

The genes are TRBV12-3 or TRBV12-4 and TRBJ2-1, with 7 bases fitting TRBD2. With V trimmed by 6 bases and J by 4 bases, 9 bases remained unmatched. CDR3 length equals 15 residues. CDR3 nucleotide sequence: TGTGCCAGCAGCCGAACTAGCGCGGGATACAATGAGCAGTTCTTC. Encoded protein: CASSRTSAGYNEQFF.

This clonotype has only a few counts. J is TRBJ2-2 and V is TRBV24-1, with D uncertain. Germline-derived CDR1 and CDR2 are KGHDR and SFDVKD. The CDR3 runs 13 residues. Trimming removed 3 bases at V and 4 bases at J, with 5 bases between. The CDR3 DNA reads as TGTGCCACCAGTGATAGGGCCACCGGGGAGCTGTTTTTT. Amino acids: CATSDRATGELFF.

The gene calls are TRBV5-1 and TRBJ2-7; perhaps D is TRBD1 or TRBD2 (6 bases each). The CDR3 contains 14 residues. Germline-derived CDR1 and CDR2 are SGHRS and YFSETQ. V was shortened by 4 bases and J by 12 bases, with 23 bases between the two germline ends. The CDR3 sequence: CASSSTGTQGIGYF. CDR3 in DNA: TGCGCCAGCAGCAGTACCGGGACTCAGGGGATAGGGTACTTC.

This clonotype has just a few counts. V and J are TRBV6-2 or TRBV6-3 and TRBJ1-6, with a weak D call TRBD1 (5 bases). The V and J ends lost 2 bases and 8 bases respectively, with 13 bases between them. Germline CDR1 MNHEY, CDR2 SVGEGT. This CDR3 region has 15 residues. The CDR3 is CASSYLPGYDSPLHF. The CDR3 nucleotides read TGTGCCAGCAGTTACCTCCCAGGGTATGATTCACCCCTCCACTTT.

V usage is TRBV4-1 and J usage is TRBJ2-3, with TRBD1 identical over 8 bases. Germline-derived CDR1 and CDR2 are MGHRA and YSYEKL. The CDR3 loop spans 16 amino acids. The V and J ends lost 1 base and 0 bases, in that order; junction bases with no gene match: 3. The CDR3 loop reads CASSQGDRPSTDTQYF. The CDR3 DNA reads TGCGCCAGCAGCCAAGGGGACAGGCCTAGCACAGATACGCAGTATTTT.

The J gene is TRBJ2-1, the V gene TRBV9, with 15 bases matching TRBD2. Germline lookup yields CDR1 SGDLS and CDR2 YYNGEE. The CDR3 runs to 16 residues. V was pared by 4 bases and J by 10 bases, with 9 bases of the junction left unmatched. This chain's CDR3 is CASSPWTSGGAEEQFF. The CDR3, as DNA: TGTGCCAGCAGCCCGTGGACTAGCGGGGGGGCTGAGGAGCAGTTCTTC.